A single sample gave rise to the 7 T cell receptor beta chains below, sequenced in a study of T cell responses to AZD1222 COVID-19 vaccine. Measured with immunoSEQ multiplex PCR; TCRdb has only the in-frame clones, and not every one. The table shows approximately 190,000 clones, with approximately 91% occurring only once. The sequences come from peripheral blood, collected on day 0 of AZD1222 vaccination. Receptor source: an adult in good health.

The chain employs TRBV9 and TRBJ1-3; a weak D match, TRBD1 (5 bases). Looked up from germline, CDR1 is SGDLS and CDR2 is YYNGEE. This CDR3 is built from 16 residues. With 3 bases removed from V and 0 bases from J, the gap between germline ends came to 13 bases. This CDR3 reads CASSGRELYSGNTIYF. The CDR3 region has the DNA TGTGCCAGCAGCGGCAGGGAACTATACTCTGGAAACACCATATATTTT.

The chain uses TRBV27 and TRBJ2-7; D might be TRBD1 or TRBD2, each matching 6 bases. Deletions cut 6 bases from V and 3 bases from J, with 21 bases between. Germline values: CDR1 MNHEY, CDR2 SMNVEV (reference sequence). The CDR3 totals 16 residues. CDR3 in amino acids: CASSRKGGGEYYEQYF. CDR3 coding DNA: TGTGCCAGCAGCCGGAAGGGGGGCGGGGAATACTACGAGCAGTACTTC.

The chain carries TRBV19 and TRBJ1-5, with 10 bases aligning to TRBD1. The germline gives CDR1 LNHDA, CDR2 SQIVND (reference sequence). This CDR3 is 14 amino acids long. The V segment lost 6 bases and the J segment 7 bases; nucleotides outside the gene matches: 6. CDR3 in amino acids: CASRDRGFRQPQHF. DNA for the CDR3: TGTGCCAGTAGGGACAGGGGGTTTAGGCAGCCCCAGCATTTT.

The J gene is TRBJ1-6, the V gene TRBV28, with D tentatively TRBD1 (6 bases). The V gene's germline CDR1 is MDHEN and CDR2 SYDVKM. V lost 6 bases and J lost 1, with 19 bases in between. The CDR3 extends over 18 amino acids. Here the CDR3 reads CASRYYRARVSYNSPLHF. As DNA, the CDR3 is TGTGCCAGCAGATACTACAGGGCCAGGGTATCCTATAATTCACCCCTCCACTTT.

The CDR3 is CSASKQLGSGNTIYF. In nucleotides, the CDR3 is TGCAGTGCTAGTAAACAGCTCGGCTCTGGAAACACCATATATTTT. This chain links TRBV20-1 with TRBJ1-3, with D uncertain. The V end lost 3 bases, the J end lost 0 bases, and 12 bases lay between the germline ends. The germline gives CDR1 DFQATT, CDR2 SNEGSKA (reference sequence). This CDR3 is 15 amino acids long.

In this sample, this clone turned up a few times. The chain joins TRBV19 to TRBJ2-2, with TRBD1 as a possible D gene (6 bases). This CDR3 is built from 12 residues. Germline CDR1 is LNHDA and CDR2 is SQIVND (reference sequence). V was cut by 11 bases and J by 5 bases, with 12 bases left in between. CDR3 DNA sequence: TGTGCCCCAGCCAGGGGTACCGGGGAGCTGTTTTTT. Translation gives CAPARGTGELFF.

This chain uses TRBV5-5 with TRBJ2-5, with D uncertain. The CDR3 runs 13 residues. Per germline, CDR1 SGHKS and CDR2 YYEKEE (reference sequence). The V and J ends lost 4 bases and 3 bases respectively, with 10 bases between them. In nucleotides, the CDR3 is TGTGCCAGCAGCCCCGACGGAGAAGAGACCCAGTACTTC. Its translation: CASSPDGEETQYF.